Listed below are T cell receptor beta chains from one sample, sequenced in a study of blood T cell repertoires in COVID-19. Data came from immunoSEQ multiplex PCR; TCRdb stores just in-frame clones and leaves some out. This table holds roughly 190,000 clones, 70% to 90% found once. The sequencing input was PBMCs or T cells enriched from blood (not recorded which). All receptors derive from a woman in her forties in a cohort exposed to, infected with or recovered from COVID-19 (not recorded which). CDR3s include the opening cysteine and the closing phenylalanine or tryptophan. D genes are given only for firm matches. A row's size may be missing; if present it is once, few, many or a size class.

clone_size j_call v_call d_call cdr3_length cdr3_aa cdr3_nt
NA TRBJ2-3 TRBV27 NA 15 CASSFWGGARDTQYF TGTGCCAGCAGTTTCTGGGGGGGGGCCAGGGATACGCAGTATTTT
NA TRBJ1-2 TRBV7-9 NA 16 CASSRDTREAIYGYTF TGTGCCAGCAGCCGAGATACGAGAGAGGCTATCTATGGCTACACCTTC
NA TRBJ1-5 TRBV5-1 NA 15 CASSPTGQPHQPQHF TGCGCCAGCAGCCCTACCGGACAGCCTCATCAGCCCCAGCATTTT
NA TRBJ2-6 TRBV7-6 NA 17 CASSLEGEGSGANVLTF TGTGCCAGCAGCTTAGAGGGGGAGGGTTCCGGGGCCAACGTCCTGACTTTC
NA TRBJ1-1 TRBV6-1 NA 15 CASSETTTANTEAFF TGTGCCAGCAGTGAAACCACAACAGCGAACACTGAAGCTTTCTTT
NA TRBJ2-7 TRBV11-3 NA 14 CASSLTDSSYEQYF TGTGCCAGCAGCCTAACGGACAGTTCCTACGAGCAGTACTTC
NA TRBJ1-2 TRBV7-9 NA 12 CASSLAEYGYTF TGTGCCAGCAGCTTGGCAGAATATGGCTACACCTTC
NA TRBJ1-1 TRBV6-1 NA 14 CASSDRTPDTEAFF TGTGCCAGCAGTGACAGGACTCCGGACACTGAAGCTTTCTTT
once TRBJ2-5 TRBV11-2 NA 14 CASSLRQGWETQYF TGTGCCAGCAGCTTAAGGCAGGGGTGGGAGACCCAGTACTTC
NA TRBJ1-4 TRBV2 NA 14 CASRSLGGREKLFF TGTGCCAGCAGGAGTCTAGGGGGAAGGGAAAAACTGTTTTTT
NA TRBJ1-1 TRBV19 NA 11 CASMGRTEAFF TGTGCCAGTATGGGCCGGACAGAAGCTTTCTTT
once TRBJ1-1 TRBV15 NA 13 CATSRDLVAEAFF TGTGCCACCAGCAGAGATTTAGTGGCTGAAGCTTTCTTT
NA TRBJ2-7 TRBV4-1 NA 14 CASSQENEAYEQYF TGCGCCAGCAGCCAAGAGAACGAGGCCTACGAGCAGTACTTC
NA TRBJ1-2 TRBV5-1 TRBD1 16 CASSLAFTGTDYGYTF TGCGCCAGCAGCCTTGCTTTTACCGGGACAGACTATGGCTACACCTTC
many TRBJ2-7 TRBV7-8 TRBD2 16 CASSLGGLVGSYEQYF TGTGCCAGCAGCTTAGGTGGACTAGTTGGGTCCTACGAGCAGTACTTC
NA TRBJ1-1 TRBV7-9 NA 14 CASVSGQLPHEAFF TGTGCCAGCGTGTCGGGACAACTACCCCATGAAGCTTTCTTT
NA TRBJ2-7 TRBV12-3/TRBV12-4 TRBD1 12 CASSSGQGVQYF TGTGCCAGCAGTTCGGGACAGGGTGTACAGTACTTC
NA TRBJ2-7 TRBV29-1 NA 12 CSVTTATYEQYF TGCAGCGTTACCACAGCCACCTACGAGCAGTACTTC
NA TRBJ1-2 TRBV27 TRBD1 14 CATSPGQGNYGYTF TGTGCCACCTCTCCGGGACAGGGGAACTATGGCTACACCTTC
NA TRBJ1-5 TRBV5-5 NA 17 CASSLTSAGYSNQPQHF TGTGCCAGCAGCCTGACTTCCGCGGGATATAGCAATCAGCCCCAGCATTTT
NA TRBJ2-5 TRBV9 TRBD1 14 CASSVTGGMETQYF TGTGCCAGCAGCGTGACAGGGGGCATGGAGACCCAGTACTTC
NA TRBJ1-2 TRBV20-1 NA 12 CSASHRAPGYTF TGCAGTGCTAGTCACAGGGCTCCTGGCTACACCTTC
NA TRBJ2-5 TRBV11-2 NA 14 CASSRGQYQETQYF TGTGCCAGCAGCCGCGGGCAGTACCAAGAGACCCAGTACTTC
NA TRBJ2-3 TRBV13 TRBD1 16 CASSLRGTVSTDTQYF TGTGCCAGCAGCTTAAGGGGGACAGTCAGCACAGATACGCAGTATTTT
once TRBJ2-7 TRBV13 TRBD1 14 CASSPGTGRDEQYF TGTGCCAGCAGCCCTGGGACAGGGCGCGACGAGCAGTACTTC
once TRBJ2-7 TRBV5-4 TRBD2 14 CASSPGGVFYEQYF TGTGCCAGCAGCCCGGGGGGGGTGTTCTACGAGCAGTACTTC
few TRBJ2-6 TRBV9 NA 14 CASSLYSGANVLTF TGTGCCAGCAGCTTATACTCTGGGGCCAACGTCCTGACTTTC
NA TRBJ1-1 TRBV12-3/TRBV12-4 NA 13 CASSLGGALSSIF TGTGCCAGCAGTTTGGGAGGGGCCCTGTCCTCGATCTTT
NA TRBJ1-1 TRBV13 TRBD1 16 CASSLVQGKSNTEAFF TGTGCCAGCAGCTTAGTACAGGGGAAATCGAACACTGAAGCTTTCTTT
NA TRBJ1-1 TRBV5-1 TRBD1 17 CASSLHASTGGMAEAFF TGCGCCAGCAGCTTGCACGCCTCTACAGGGGGCATGGCTGAAGCTTTCTTT
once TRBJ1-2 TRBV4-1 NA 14 CASSQEWRAEGYTF TGCGCCAGCAGCCAAGAGTGGAGGGCGGAGGGCTACACCTTC
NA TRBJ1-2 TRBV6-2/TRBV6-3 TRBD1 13 CASTPAGGYGYTF TGTGCCAGCACCCCAGCAGGGGGCTATGGCTACACCTTC
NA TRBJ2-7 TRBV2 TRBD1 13 CAGRTGDSYEQYF TGTGCCGGTAGGACAGGGGACTCCTACGAGCAGTACTTC